This paragraph reports one T cell receptor beta chain. The antigen is undetermined. The germline gives CDR1 MDHEN, CDR2 SYDVKM. V lost 4 bases and J lost 2, with 18 bases in between. The CDR3 consists of 17 residues. This entry comes from a study of T cell responses to AZD1222 COVID-19 vaccine. Across the study: Whether given at about 4 or about 12 weeks, second doses were pooled. General observations from the study: Dominant CD4 TCR responses targeted spike regions 160-218 and 743-854. A rise in Spike-specific TCR breadth and depth followed two AZD1222 doses. White British people made up most donors, females outnumbered males, and clonal diversity was possibly underestimated.

TCRdb's copy holds only in-frame clones and misses some; the assay was immunoSEQ multiplex PCR. The sample carries about 120,000 clones, approximately 88% recorded once. The sequence came from an adult in good health. The input for sequencing was peripheral blood, taken on day 0 of AZD1222 vaccination. J is TRBJ1-5 and V is TRBV28; TRBD1 is a possible D gene (6 bases). In DNA form, the CDR3 reads TGTGCCAGCAGTTACCGGGGGGCGGGCATGGGCAATCAGCCCCAGCATTTT. It translates to CASSYRGAGMGNQPQHF.